A single sample is the source of the 26 T cell receptor beta chains below, sequenced in a study of control samples from healthy donors and cancer patients. Sequencing was performed with immunoSEQ multiplex PCR; in TCRdb, only in-frame clones are kept and a portion is missing. This table has roughly 83,000 clones, approximately 78% appearing once. Sample: blood. The receptor source for this set is a woman in her sixties in good health.

To note about this clone: At one of its ends the junction is not consistent with the germline gene, which may arise from a read error. This chain joins TRBV5-6 and TRBJ2-7; unclear D gene. Germline lookup yields CDR1 SGHDT and CDR2 YYEEEE. CDR3 length: 12 amino acids. CDR3 region: CASSLFDSATNF. The CDR3 nucleotides read TGTGCCAGCAGCTTATTTGACTCAGCGACGAACTTC. The full variable domain, completed using reference TRBV5-6 and TRBJ2-7, is DAGVTQSPTHLIKTRGQQVTLRCSPKSGHDTVSWYQQALGQGPQFIFQYYEEEERQRGNFPDRFSGHQFPNYSSELNVNALLLGDSALYLCASSLFDSATNFGPGTRLTVT.

V gene TRBV5-4 combines with J gene TRBJ2-2; D perhaps matches TRBD1 (5 bases). Germline-derived CDR1 and CDR2 are SGHNT and YYREEE (reference sequence). V lost 0 bases, J lost 4 bases, and 13 bases lay in between. The CDR3 extends over 16 amino acids. CDR3 residues: CASSLAVAGPTGELFF. In DNA form, the CDR3 reads TGTGCCAGCAGCTTGGCCGTGGCAGGGCCCACCGGGGAGCTGTTTTTT.

The genes are TRBV6-5 and TRBJ1-6; D gene unclear. Trimming pared 4 bases from V and 9 bases from J, leaving 10 bases between. The CDR3 sequence is 13 residues long. The germline gives CDR1 MNHEY, CDR2 SVGAGI. In nucleotides, the CDR3 is TGTGCCAGCAGTTCCGTTACGACTTCACCCCTCCACTTT. This codes for CASSSVTTSPLHF.

This clone was found once. The chain couples TRBV7-2 to TRBJ2-1, with D maybe TRBD1 (5 bases). The CDR3 covers 14 residues. The germline V gene encodes CDR1 SGHTA and CDR2 FQGNSA. V lost 1 base to trimming and J lost 9 bases, with 13 bases between them. CDR3 loop: CASSLDFSRGEQFF. In DNA form, the CDR3 reads TGTGCCAGCAGCTTAGATTTCAGTAGGGGTGAGCAGTTCTTC.

This chain connects TRBV27 to TRBJ1-5, with D unresolved. This CDR3 is 17 amino acids long. The germline V and J ends were trimmed by 2 bases and 6 bases, with 20 bases remaining between them. The V gene's germline CDR1 is MNHEY and CDR2 SMNVEV (reference sequence). The CDR3 nucleotides are TGTGCCAGCAGTTTAGAATTCAGGAGGTCTGGCACTCAGCCCCAGCATTTT. Translation gives CASSLEFRRSGTQPQHF.

This chain links TRBV29-1 with TRBJ1-2; TRBD1 matches 7 bases. CDR3 length equals 14 residues. Trimming removed 3 bases from V and 3 bases from J; junction bases left unmatched: 7. Germline V gene sequence: CDR1 SQVTM, CDR2 ANQGSEA. The CDR3 nucleotides read TGCAGCGTTGAGCCGGCAGGGGGGGACTATGGCTACACCTTC. Amino acids: CSVEPAGGDYGYTF.

The V call is TRBV5-4, the J call TRBJ1-3; 12 bases agree with TRBD1. This CDR3 is 16 amino acids long. From germline, CDR1 is SGHNT and CDR2 YYREEE (reference sequence). Germline trimming cut 3 bases from V and 2 bases from J; bases unmatched to any gene: 3. This CDR3 is CASSSGQGAPGNTIYF. CDR3 nucleotides: TGTGCCAGCAGCTCGGGACAGGGGGCTCCTGGAAACACCATATATTTT.

Concerning this clone itself: This sample also contains other DNA sequences that code for the same CDR3. The genes are TRBV4-1 and TRBJ1-2; possibly TRBD1 for D (5 bases). V lost 0 bases to trimming and J lost 4 bases, with 12 bases between them. Germline CDR1 and CDR2: MGHRA and YSYEKL. The CDR3 contains 15 residues. The CDR3, as DNA: TGCGCCAGCAGCCAAGAGGCAGGGACCATCTATGGCTACACCTTC. It yields the protein CASSQEAGTIYGYTF.

The rearrangement joins TRBV5-6 to TRBJ2-5; D tentatively reads TRBD1 or TRBD2 (7 bases each). V was pared by 2 bases and J by 5 bases, with 13 bases between. The germline V gene encodes CDR1 SGHDT and CDR2 YYEEEE. The CDR3 sequence is 14 residues long. The CDR3, as DNA: TGTGCCAGCAGCTTTCAGGGGGGGCGTGAGACCCAGTACTTC. Translated, it gives CASSFQGGRETQYF.

The rearrangement uses TRBV6-5 and TRBJ1-1, with 11 bases that match TRBD1. CDR3 length equals 14 residues. Per the germline V gene, CDR1 is MNHEY and CDR2 is SVGAGI. V trimming: 10 bases; J trimming: 3 bases; junction bases outside the gene matches: 7. CDR3 residues: CATRTGGLDTEAFF. CDR3 in DNA: TGTGCCACTAGGACAGGGGGCTTGGACACTGAAGCTTTCTTT.

J is TRBJ1-3 and V is TRBV6-1, with D unclear. V lost 3 bases, J lost 0 bases, and 12 bases lay in between. This CDR3 spans 16 amino acids. Germline CDR1 is MNHNS and CDR2 is SASEGT. CDR3 region: CASSDPLKSSGNTIYF. Written as DNA, the CDR3 is TGTGCCAGCAGTGACCCTTTGAAGAGCTCTGGAAACACCATATATTTT.

A single count supports this clone. Germline and junction disagree at one end, which may indicate a read error. This chain uses TRBV7-7 with TRBJ2-5, with 7 bases fitting TRBD1. Germline loops: CDR1 SSHAT, CDR2 FNYEAQ (reference sequence). The CDR3 is 15 residues long. CDR3 DNA: TGTGCTAGCAGCTTAGGTTCTTCCAGGGGGGAGACCCAGTACTTC. Residues: CASSLGSSRGETQYF.

The chain employs TRBV3-1 (or the pseudogene TRBV3-2) and TRBJ2-1; D ambiguous. V was cut by 3 bases and J by 7 bases, with 7 bases left in between. This CDR3 region has 12 residues. The germline V gene has CDR1 LGHDT and CDR2 YNNKEL (reference sequence). The chain's CDR3 is CASSHTNNEQFF. CDR3 sequence (DNA): TGTGCCAGCAGCCATACAAATAATGAGCAGTTCTTC.

The CDR3 DNA sequence: TGCGCCAGCAGCCAACAACCCCGGGGGAATGAGCAGTTCTTC. Translated, it gives CASSQQPRGNEQFF. J is TRBJ2-1 and V is TRBV5-1; maybe TRBD2 (6 bases). The ends were cut back, 4 bases at V and 7 bases at J, with 15 bases in the middle. Germline CDR1 and CDR2: SGHRS and YFSETQ. The length of the CDR3 is 14 residues.

This clone was observed a few times. This rearrangement joins TRBV15 to TRBJ2-7, with 8 positions matching TRBD1. Unmatched junction bases numbered 9, after V lost 4 bases and J lost 7 bases. CDR1 and CDR2 (germline): LNHNV, YYDKDF (reference sequence). The CDR3 sequence is 14 residues long. The CDR3 nucleotides are TGTGCCACCAGCACCGGGACAGGATTCTGGGAGCAGTACTTC. This translates into CATSTGTGFWEQYF.

This clone was seen only once. The chain carries TRBV19 and TRBJ2-1; 8 bases are shared with TRBD2. J was trimmed by 0 bases and V by 4 bases; bases with no gene match: 5. Germline CDR1 LNHDA, CDR2 SQIVND (reference sequence). The CDR3 is 16 amino acids. CDR3 in amino acids: CASSTSGRSSYNEQFF. The CDR3 bases are TGTGCCAGTAGTACTAGCGGGCGAAGCTCCTACAATGAGCAGTTCTTC.

This clone has only one observation. This chain joins TRBV11-2 and TRBJ2-7, with D perhaps TRBD2 (5 bases). Germline values: CDR1 SGHAT, CDR2 FQNNGV. The length of the CDR3 is 15 residues. Trimming took off 1 base at V and 3 bases at J, with 13 bases between the two ends. CDR3 bases: TGTGCCAGCAGCTTAGGCGGTAGCGACTACTACGAGCAGTACTTC. Encoded protein: CASSLGGSDYYEQYF.

The chain links TRBV5-1 to TRBJ2-7; the D gene could be TRBD1 or TRBD2 (5 bases each). The CDR3 totals 14 residues. With 3 bases removed from V and 0 bases from J, the gap between germline ends came to 10 bases. CDR1 SGHRS and CDR2 YFSETQ come from the germline V gene. CDR3 loop: CASSWGPSSYEQYF. The CDR3 bases are TGCGCCAGCAGCTGGGGACCGAGCTCCTACGAGCAGTACTTC.

The J gene is TRBJ1-1, the V gene TRBV3-1 (or the pseudogene TRBV3-2); D ambiguous. With 4 bases removed from V and 0 bases from J, the gap between germline ends came to 3 bases. This CDR3 comprises 12 residues. Per the germline V gene, CDR1 is LGHDT and CDR2 is YNNKEL (reference sequence). The CDR3 DNA reads as TGTGCCAGCAGCCTAATGAACACTGAAGCTTTCTTT. This encodes CASSLMNTEAFF.

The gene calls are TRBV7-9 and TRBJ1-2; D gene ambiguous. From germline, CDR1 is SEHNR and CDR2 FQNEAQ (reference sequence). V lost 1 base and J lost 2, with 5 bases in between. This CDR3 has 13 residues. Written as DNA, the CDR3 is TGTGCCAGCAGCTTAGGACCCAACTATGGCTACACCTTC. Its protein is CASSLGPNYGYTF.

The chain combines TRBV11-2 with TRBJ2-5; perhaps TRBD2 as D (5 bases). V was trimmed by 2 bases and J by 1 base, leaving 11 bases between them. The CDR3 sequence is 15 residues long. Germline V gives CDR1 SGHAT, CDR2 FQNNGV. The DNA for the CDR3 is TGTGCCAGCAGCTTACGTCTAGCCCTCCAAGAGACCCAGTACTTC. It yields the protein CASSLRLALQETQYF.

The chain is built from TRBV5-1 and TRBJ1-6; a weak D match, TRBD1 (6 bases). The ends were cut back, 8 bases at V and 8 bases at J, with 17 bases in the middle. The germline gives CDR1 SGHRS, CDR2 YFSETQ. The CDR3 loop spans 14 amino acids. CDR3 region: CASTPGQGDSPLHF. CDR3 DNA: TGCGCCAGTACCCCGGGACAAGGAGATTCACCCCTCCACTTT.

In this sample, this clone turned up a few times. The CDR3 sequence: CASSFGRVGEKLFF. DNA for the CDR3: TGTGCCAGCAGCTTCGGGAGGGTTGGGGAAAAACTGTTTTTT. The chain couples TRBV7-9 to TRBJ1-4; D is uncertain. Trimming took off 3 bases at V and 8 bases at J, with 13 bases between the two ends. CDR1 SEHNR and CDR2 FQNEAQ come from the germline V gene (reference sequence). CDR3 length: 14 amino acids.

This chain connects TRBV9 to TRBJ2-2; tentative D call: TRBD1 (5 bases). V lost 5 bases, J lost 2 bases, and 10 bases lay in between. Germline assignment: CDR1 SGDLS and CDR2 YYNGEE. The length of the CDR3 is 14 residues. The CDR3 DNA reads TGTGCCAGCAGGAGAGACAGTAACACCGGGGAGCTGTTTTTT. This sequence encodes CASRRDSNTGELFF.

This chain links TRBV18 with TRBJ2-3; D is uncertain. The CDR3 runs 14 residues. The V gene lost 6 bases and the J gene lost 0 bases, with 10 bases spanning the gap. In germline, CDR1 is KGHSH, CDR2 LQKENI. This CDR3 reads CASSSVGSTDTQYF. Written as DNA, the CDR3 is TGTGCCAGCTCGTCAGTCGGCAGCACAGATACGCAGTATTTT.

This clone turned up a few times. The chain has TRBV6-5 and TRBJ1-2; D may be TRBD1 (6 bases). The length of the CDR3 is 13 residues. CDR1 is MNHEY, CDR2 SVGAGI, per germline. The V end was cut by 6 bases, the J end by 4 bases, with 12 bases between. As DNA, the CDR3 is TGTGCCAGCAGCGGCGGACAGCTCTATGGCTACACCTTC. Translating gives CASSGGQLYGYTF.